This is a list of T cell receptor beta chains from one sample in a study of T-cell memory formation after mild COVID-19. TCRdb independently ran MiXCR on the 5' RACE reads; one entry per CDR3 protein. The sample lists around 250,000 distinct CDR3 sequences; 16% were seen once. Sequenced material: PBMCs or a T cell subset sorted from them (not recorded which). The receptor set was obtained from a man aged 18 to 30 who had mild COVID-19 (a few samples of this study predate the infection). Cell type and time point are not known. CDR3s include the opening cysteine and the closing phenylalanine or tryptophan. The order of the fields is clone size, D gene, V gene, J gene, CDR3 protein, CDR3 DNA. D genes are given only for firm matches. Only some rows state a clone size, as once, few, many or a class for expanded clones.

many	NA	TRBV7-9	TRBJ2-1	CASSLGGTYNEQFF	TGTGCCAGCAGCTTAGGGGGGACCTACAATGAGCAGTTCTTC
NA	NA	TRBV5-1	TRBJ1-1	CASSSNTLNTEAFF	TGCGCCAGCAGCTCCAACACCTTGAACACTGAAGCTTTCTTT
many	TRBD2	TRBV4-3	TRBJ2-5	CASSQAAGDGETQYF	TGCGCCAGCAGCCAAGCCGCGGGGGATGGGGAGACCCAGTACTTC
few	NA	TRBV6-6	TRBJ2-3	CASSYRGLHTDTQYF	TGTGCCAGCAGTTACCGAGGCTTGCACACAGATACGCAGTATTTT
few	NA	TRBV3-1	TRBJ2-5	CASSQGALLKETQYF	TGTGCCAGCAGCCAAGGGGCCCTCCTTAAAGAGACCCAGTACTTC
NA	NA	TRBV12-3/TRBV12-4	TRBJ1-1	CASIWSGNTEAFF	TGTGCCAGCATTTGGTCCGGGAACACTGAAGCTTTCTTT
few	NA	TRBV12-3/TRBV12-4	TRBJ2-4	CASSLTRPPVAQYF	TGTGCCAGCAGTTTAACCCGGCCCCCGGTTGCCCAGTACTTC
NA	NA	TRBV7-8	TRBJ2-1	CASSLGLGIEQFF	TGTGCCAGCAGCTTAGGGCTAGGTATTGAGCAGTTCTTC
NA	NA	TRBV6-5	TRBJ1-4	CASSYSRVREKLFF	TGTGCCAGCAGTTACTCTAGGGTTCGGGAAAAACTGTTTTTT
few	NA	TRBV6-1	TRBJ2-4	CASSDFGSAKNIQYF	TGTGCCAGCAGTGATTTTGGGTCAGCCAAAAACATTCAGTACTTC
NA	NA	TRBV9	TRBJ2-2	CASSKSGGATGELFF	TGTGCCAGCAGTAAATCGGGTGGTGCCACCGGGGAGCTGTTTTTT
NA	NA	TRBV7-9	TRBJ2-1	CASSPPVREEQFF	TGTGCCAGCAGCCCCCCCGTGCGGGAAGAGCAGTTCTTC
NA	TRBD2	TRBV6-2/TRBV6-3	TRBJ2-1	CASSYSAVGRGGFNNEQFF	TGTGCCAGCAGTTACTCGGCGGTCGGGCGGGGGGGCTTTAACAATGAGCAGTTCTTC
many	NA	TRBV7-9	TRBJ2-4	CASSLVGRDIQYF	TGTGCCAGCAGCTTAGTTGGGAGAGACATTCAGTACTTC
once	NA	TRBV4-1	TRBJ1-1	CASSQETEAFF	TGCGCCAGCAGCCAAGAGACTGAAGCTTTCTTT
NA	NA	TRBV7-9	TRBJ1-5	CASSFLGQPQHF	TGTGCCAGCAGCTTTCTAGGTCAGCCCCAGCATTTT
NA	NA	TRBV4-1	TRBJ1-6	CASSPRETSYNSPLHF	TGCGCCAGCAGCCCGCGGGAGACTTCCTATAATTCACCCCTCCACTTT
few	NA	TRBV4-3	TRBJ2-7	CASSPSTGSYEQYF	TGCGCCAGCAGCCCATCGACAGGATCCTACGAGCAGTACTTC
NA	NA	TRBV24-1	TRBJ2-5	CATSVSPETQYF	TGTGCCACCAGTGTCTCACCGGAGACCCAGTACTTC
NA	NA	TRBV28	TRBJ2-1	CASSLGGLTPSF	TGTGCCAGCAGTTTAGGGGGGCTCACCCCAAGCTTC
few	NA	TRBV4-1	TRBJ2-5	CASSQVTRTVQETQYF	TGCGCCAGCAGCCAAGTAACGAGGACAGTTCAAGAGACCCAGTACTTC
NA	NA	TRBV12-3/TRBV12-4	TRBJ1-2	CASSRAGGVGYTF	TGTGCCAGCAGTCGGGCAGGAGGGGTTGGCTACACCTTC
few	NA	TRBV7-6	TRBJ2-3	CASSNIRGLEADTQYF	TGTGCCAGCAGCAACATCAGGGGCTTGGAGGCAGATACGCAGTATTTT
few	NA	TRBV28	TRBJ2-5	CASSIGGPLKETQYF	TGTGCCAGCAGCATCGGGGGGCCCTTAAAAGAGACCCAGTACTTC
few	NA	TRBV20-1	TRBJ1-5	CSARVWGDDQPQHF	TGCAGTGCTAGGGTTTGGGGGGATGATCAGCCCCAGCATTTT
NA	TRBD2	TRBV6-4	TRBJ2-3	CASSELAGTTDTQYF	TGTGCCAGCAGTGAACTAGCGGGGACCACAGATACGCAGTATTTT
few	NA	TRBV28	TRBJ1-3	CASSLFTHSGNTIYF	TGTGCCAGCAGTTTATTTACCCACTCTGGAAACACCATATATTTT
few	NA	TRBV7-6	TRBJ2-6	CASSPGHNGANVLTF	TGTGCCAGCAGCCCCGGACACAACGGGGCCAACGTCCTGACTTTC
few	NA	TRBV9	TRBJ1-6	CASSVAGIRDSPLHF	TGTGCCAGCAGCGTAGCGGGGATCAGGGATTCACCCCTCCACTTT
few	NA	TRBV7-2	TRBJ1-6	CASSREGTYNSPLHF	TGTGCCAGCAGCCGAGAAGGGACTTATAATTCACCCCTCCACTTT
many	NA	TRBV29-1	TRBJ2-5	CSVGVGGETQYF	TGCAGCGTTGGGGTGGGTGGAGAGACCCAGTACTTC
few	NA	TRBV7-8	TRBJ1-5	CASSRGSNQPQHF	TGTGCCAGCAGCCGCGGCAGCAATCAGCCCCAGCATTTT
NA	NA	TRBV19	TRBJ1-1	CASSIGRVSNTEAFF	TGTGCCAGTAGTATCGGTCGGGTCTCGAACACTGAAGCTTTCTTT
few	NA	TRBV9	TRBJ1-1	CASSASGGGTEAFF	TGTGCCAGCAGCGCATCCGGCGGGGGGACTGAAGCTTTCTTT
few	NA	TRBV10-3	TRBJ1-2	CAIRAGALNYGYTF	TGTGCCATCAGGGCAGGGGCCTTGAACTATGGCTACACCTTC
NA	TRBD1	TRBV10-2	TRBJ1-1	CASSRGQGGSTEAFF	TGCGCCAGCAGCCGAGGACAGGGCGGGAGCACTGAAGCTTTCTTT
NA	TRBD1	TRBV7-9	TRBJ2-7	CASSTDRVFYEQYF	TGTGCCAGCAGCACCGACAGGGTTTTTTACGAGCAGTACTTC
few	TRBD1	TRBV7-8	TRBJ2-2	CASSPRGNGELFF	TGTGCCAGCAGCCCCAGGGGGAACGGGGAGCTGTTTTTT
NA	TRBD1	TRBV4-3	TRBJ2-2	CASSQQTGTANTGELFF	TGCGCCAGCAGCCAGCAGACCGGGACAGCGAACACCGGGGAGCTGTTTTTT
NA	NA	TRBV24-1	TRBJ2-2	CATSDGEGPVTGELFF	TGTGCCACCAGTGATGGCGAGGGTCCGGTCACCGGGGAGCTGTTTTTT
few	TRBD2	TRBV5-1	TRBJ2-3	CASSLDPSGAFADTQYF	TGCGCCAGCAGCTTGGATCCCAGCGGGGCGTTCGCAGATACGCAGTATTTT
NA	NA	TRBV29-1	TRBJ1-1	CSVGQGSTEAFF	TGCAGCGTTGGTCAAGGGAGCACTGAAGCTTTCTTT
few	NA	TRBV29-1	TRBJ2-3	CSVVGGSTDTQYF	TGCAGCGTTGTCGGGGGCAGTACAGATACGCAGTATTTT
few	NA	TRBV20-1	TRBJ1-1	CSASRISNTEAFF	TGCAGTGCTAGCCGAATCTCGAACACTGAAGCTTTCTTT
NA	TRBD1	TRBV11-2	TRBJ2-3	CASTSQGALADTQYF	TGTGCCAGCACCTCCCAGGGGGCGCTGGCAGATACGCAGTATTTT
NA	NA	TRBV20-1	TRBJ1-4	CSAMGAANEKLFF	TGCAGTGCTATGGGGGCTGCTAATGAAAAACTGTTTTTT
few	NA	TRBV29-1	TRBJ2-6	CSVGGLRAGANVLTF	TGCAGCGTTGGGGGTTTGCGCGCTGGGGCCAACGTCCTGACTTTC
NA	NA	TRBV9	TRBJ1-1	CASSGGRGRNTEAFF	TGTGCCAGCAGCGGGGGCAGGGGTCGGAACACTGAAGCTTTCTTT
NA	NA	TRBV21-1	TRBJ2-7	CASSLLWSGTYEQYF	TGTGCCAGCAGCCTTCTCTGGAGTGGAACCTACGAGCAGTACTTC
NA	NA	TRBV6-2/TRBV6-3	TRBJ1-1	CASSYSTRNTEAFF	TGTGCCAGCAGTTACTCAACCCGGAACACTGAAGCTTTCTTT
few	NA	TRBV5-1	TRBJ2-7	CASSFLGPPAHEQYF	TGCGCCAGCAGCTTCCTCGGGCCTCCGGCCCACGAGCAGTACTTC
NA	NA	TRBV12-3/TRBV12-4	TRBJ1-2	CASSSRRGLNYGYTF	TGTGCCAGCAGTTCACGCCGGGGTCTGAACTATGGCTACACCTTC
NA	NA	TRBV28	TRBJ1-1	CASSQMITEAFF	TGTGCCAGCAGTCAGATGATCACTGAAGCTTTCTTT
NA	NA	TRBV18	TRBJ2-7	CASSSEGSQPQNEQYF	TGTGCCAGCTCATCGGAAGGTTCTCAACCCCAAAACGAGCAGTACTTC